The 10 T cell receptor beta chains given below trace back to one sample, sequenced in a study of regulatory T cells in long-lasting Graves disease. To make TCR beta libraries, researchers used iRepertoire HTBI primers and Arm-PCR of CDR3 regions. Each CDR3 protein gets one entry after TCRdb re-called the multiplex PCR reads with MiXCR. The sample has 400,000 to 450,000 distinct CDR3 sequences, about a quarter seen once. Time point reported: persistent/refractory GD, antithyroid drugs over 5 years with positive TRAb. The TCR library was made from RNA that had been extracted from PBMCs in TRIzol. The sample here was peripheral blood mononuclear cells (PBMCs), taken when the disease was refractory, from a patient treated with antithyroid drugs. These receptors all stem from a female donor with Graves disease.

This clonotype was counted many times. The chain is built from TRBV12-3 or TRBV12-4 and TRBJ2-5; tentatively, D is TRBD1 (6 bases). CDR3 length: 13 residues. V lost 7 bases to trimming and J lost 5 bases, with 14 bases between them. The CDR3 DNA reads TGTGCCAGCAACGAACAGGGCAAGGAGACCCAGTACTTC. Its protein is CASNEQGKETQYF.

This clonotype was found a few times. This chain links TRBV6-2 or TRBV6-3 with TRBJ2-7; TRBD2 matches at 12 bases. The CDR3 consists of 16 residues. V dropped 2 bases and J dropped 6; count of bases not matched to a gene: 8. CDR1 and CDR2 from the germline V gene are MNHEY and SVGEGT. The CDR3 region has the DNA TGTGCCAGCAGTTACGCTAGCGGGAGGGTCTTCGGCGAGCAGTACTTC. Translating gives CASSYASGRVFGEQYF.

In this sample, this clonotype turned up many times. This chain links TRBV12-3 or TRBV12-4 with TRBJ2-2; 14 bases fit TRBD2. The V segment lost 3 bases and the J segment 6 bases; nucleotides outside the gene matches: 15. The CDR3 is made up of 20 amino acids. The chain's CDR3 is CASSLRVGRLAGGSSGELFF. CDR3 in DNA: TGTGCCAGCAGTTTGAGGGTCGGGAGACTAGCGGGGGGGTCGTCCGGGGAGCTGTTTTTT.

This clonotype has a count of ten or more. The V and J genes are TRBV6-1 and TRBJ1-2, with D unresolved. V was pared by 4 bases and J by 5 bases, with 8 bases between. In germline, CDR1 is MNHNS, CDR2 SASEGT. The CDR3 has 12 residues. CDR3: CASSAPGYGYTF. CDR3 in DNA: TGTGCCAGCAGTGCCCCGGGGTATGGCTACACCTTC.

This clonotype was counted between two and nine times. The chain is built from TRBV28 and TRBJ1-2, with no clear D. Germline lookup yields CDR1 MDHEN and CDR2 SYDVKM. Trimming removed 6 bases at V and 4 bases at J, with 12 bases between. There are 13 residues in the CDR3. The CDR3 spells CASRSNVIYGYTF. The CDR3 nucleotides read TGTGCCAGCAGATCCAACGTAATCTATGGCTACACCTTC.

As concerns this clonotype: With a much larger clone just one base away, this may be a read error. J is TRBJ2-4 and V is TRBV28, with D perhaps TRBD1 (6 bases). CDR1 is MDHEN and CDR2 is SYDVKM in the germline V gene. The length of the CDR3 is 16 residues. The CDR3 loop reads CASSSGVSLPRNIQCF. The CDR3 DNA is TGTGCCAGCAGTTCAGGGGTGTCTCTCCCACGGAACATTCAGTGCTTC.

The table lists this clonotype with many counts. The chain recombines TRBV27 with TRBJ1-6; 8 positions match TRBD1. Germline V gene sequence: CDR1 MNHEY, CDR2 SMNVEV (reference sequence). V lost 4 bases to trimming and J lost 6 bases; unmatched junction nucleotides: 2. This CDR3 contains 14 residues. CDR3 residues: CASSSGGPNSPLHF. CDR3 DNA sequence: TGTGCCAGCAGTTCAGGGGGCCCTAATTCACCCCTCCACTTT.

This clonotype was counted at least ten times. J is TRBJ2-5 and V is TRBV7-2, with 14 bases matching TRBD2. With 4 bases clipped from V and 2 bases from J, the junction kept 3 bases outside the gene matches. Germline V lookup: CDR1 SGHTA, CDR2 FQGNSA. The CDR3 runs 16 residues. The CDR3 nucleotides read TGTGCCAGCAGCTCTGGGACTAGCGGGGGACAAGAGACCCAGTACTTC. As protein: CASSSGTSGGQETQYF.

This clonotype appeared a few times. The CDR3 protein is CASSLRTGYNSPLHF. The DNA of the CDR3 is TGTGCCAGCAGCCTCCGGACGGGATATAATTCACCCCTCCACTTT. V gene TRBV3-1 combines with J gene TRBJ1-6, with D uncertain. Trimming removed 4 bases from V and 4 bases from J, with 11 bases in between. The germline V gene has CDR1 LGHDT and CDR2 YNNKEL (reference sequence). The CDR3 loop spans 15 amino acids.

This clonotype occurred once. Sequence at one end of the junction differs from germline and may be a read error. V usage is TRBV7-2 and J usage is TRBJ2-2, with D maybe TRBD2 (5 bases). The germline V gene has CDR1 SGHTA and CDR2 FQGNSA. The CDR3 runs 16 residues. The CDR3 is CAGSRQSGSNTGELFF. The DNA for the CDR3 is TGTGCCGGCAGTCGCCAGTCGGGGTCGAACACCGGGGAGCTGTTCTTT. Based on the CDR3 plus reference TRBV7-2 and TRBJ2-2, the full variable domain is GAGVSQSPSNKVTEKGKDVELRCDPISGHTALYWYRQSLGQGLEFLIYFQGNSAPDKSGLPSDRFSAERTGGSVSTLTIQRTQQEDSAVYLCAGSRQSGSNTGELFFGEGSRLTVL.